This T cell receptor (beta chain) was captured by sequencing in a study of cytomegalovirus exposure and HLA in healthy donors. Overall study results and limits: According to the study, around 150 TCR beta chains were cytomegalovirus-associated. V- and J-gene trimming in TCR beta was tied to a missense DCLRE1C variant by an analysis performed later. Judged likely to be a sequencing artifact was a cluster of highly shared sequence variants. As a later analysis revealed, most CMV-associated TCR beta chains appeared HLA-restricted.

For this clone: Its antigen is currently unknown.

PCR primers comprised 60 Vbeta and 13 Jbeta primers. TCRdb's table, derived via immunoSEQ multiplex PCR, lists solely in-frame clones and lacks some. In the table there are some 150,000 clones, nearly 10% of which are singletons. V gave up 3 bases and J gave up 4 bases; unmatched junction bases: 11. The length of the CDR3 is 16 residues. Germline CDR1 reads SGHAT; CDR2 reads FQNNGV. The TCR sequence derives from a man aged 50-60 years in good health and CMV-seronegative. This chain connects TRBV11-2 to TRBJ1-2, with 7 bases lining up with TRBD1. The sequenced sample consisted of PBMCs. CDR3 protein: CASSFGLGGVGYGYTF. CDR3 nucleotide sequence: TGTGCCAGCAGCTTTGGCTTAGGGGGCGTTGGCTATGGCTACACCTTC.